The 27 T cell receptor beta chains below come from one sample, sequenced in a study of T cells of healthy individuals. Using its own MiXCR run on the 5' RACE reads, TCRdb lists one record per CDR3 protein. This sample has about 57,000 distinct CDR3 sequences, with 15% to 20% found just once. The receptors were gathered from a human donor in good health.

This clonotype was found many times. The chain carries TRBV12-3 or TRBV12-4 and TRBJ1-3; D call uncertain. The CDR3 has 15 residues. The germline V and J ends were trimmed by 0 bases and 0 bases, with 6 bases remaining between them. In DNA form, the CDR3 reads TGTGCCAGCAGTTTAGCAGGTTACTCTGGAAACACCATATATTTT. Translated, it gives CASSLAGYSGNTIYF.

This clonotype was detected many times. The chain joins TRBV20-1 to TRBJ2-3; weak D call: TRBD2 (6 bases). Trimming shortened V by 2 bases and J by 4 bases, and 16 bases separated the two germline ends. Germline V gene data show CDR1 as DFQATT and CDR2 as SNEGSKA (reference sequence). The CDR3 loop spans 15 amino acids. Here the CDR3 reads CSARRRAGTSDTQYF. DNA for the CDR3: TGCAGTGCTAGAAGGCGAGCGGGTACGTCAGATACGCAGTATTTT.

This clonotype was observed a handful of times. CDR3 amino acids: CSARRTGSNTEAFF. CDR3 nucleotides: TGCAGTGCTCGACGGACAGGATCAAACACTGAAGCTTTCTTT. V usage is TRBV20-1 and J usage is TRBJ1-1; 7 nucleotides align to TRBD1. The CDR3 is 14 residues long. CDR1 and CDR2 (germline): DFQATT, SNEGSKA (reference sequence). V was clipped by 5 bases and J by 2 bases; unmatched bases: 8.

In its sample, this clonotype was seen many times. This chain uses TRBV6-5 with TRBJ2-7; weak D call: TRBD2 (5 bases). Between the trimmed V and J ends, which lost 5 bases and 6 bases, there was a span of 14 bases. Germline V gene data show CDR1 as MNHEY and CDR2 as SVGAGI. The CDR3 loop spans 13 amino acids. The CDR3 sequence is CASSASEGREQYF. As DNA, the CDR3 is TGTGCCAGCAGTGCCTCTGAGGGCCGCGAGCAGTACTTC.

This clonotype has ten or more counts. The chain employs TRBV23-1 and TRBJ1-6; D not resolved. TRBV23-1 is known as an ORF, though its function is uncertain. V lost 0 bases to trimming and J lost 10 bases, with 13 bases between them. The CDR3 extends over 15 amino acids. CDR3 residues: CASSQSSRVRSPLHF. In DNA form, the CDR3 reads TGCGCCAGCAGTCAATCGTCGAGGGTCCGGTCACCCCTCCACTTT.

The J gene is TRBJ2-5, the V gene TRBV29-1; no reliable D call. V lost 5 bases, J lost 1 base, and 5 bases lay in between. The CDR3 is 11 amino acids. Germline V gene lookup returns CDR1 SQVTM and CDR2 ANQGSEA. The CDR3 DNA reads as TGCAGCGTTTGGGGCCAAGAGACCCAGTACTTC. Protein sequence: CSVWGQETQYF.

This clonotype was observed many times. The chain links TRBV4-3 to TRBJ1-1; TRBD1 might be the D (6 bases). The length of the CDR3 is 14 residues. V was clipped by 3 bases and J by 7 bases, with 15 bases between them. Per germline, CDR1 LGHNA and CDR2 YSLEER. CDR3 nucleotides: TGCGCCAGCAGCCAGGATACGGACAGCTTTGAAGCTTTCTTT. It codes for CASSQDTDSFEAFF.

The table lists this clonotype with a few counts. The V and J genes are TRBV9 and TRBJ1-1; 12 bases fit TRBD1. The CDR3 runs 16 residues. The trim removed 6 bases at V and 8 bases at J, leaving 14 bases unmatched. CDR1 is SGDLS, CDR2 YYNGEE, per germline. CDR3 region: CASTGTGGVGPPEAFF. For the CDR3, the DNA is TGTGCCAGCACCGGGACAGGGGGCGTAGGTCCCCCCGAAGCTTTCTTT.

V usage is TRBV7-2 and J usage is TRBJ2-1; possible D gene TRBD1, 6 bases. The CDR3 is 13 residues long. Deletions cut 3 bases from V and 10 bases from J, with 13 bases between. Germline CDR1 SGHTA, CDR2 FQGNSA. CDR3 region: CASSFRTVNEQFF. CDR3 nucleotide sequence: TGTGCCAGCAGCTTTCGGACAGTCAACGAGCAGTTCTTC.

The table lists this clonotype with a few counts. V and J are TRBV24-1 and TRBJ2-3; D is tentatively TRBD1 or TRBD2 (5 bases each). Between the trimmed V and J ends, which lost 1 base and 5 bases, there was a span of 15 bases. Germline loops: CDR1 KGHDR, CDR2 SFDVKD. This CDR3 has 16 residues. DNA of the CDR3: TGTGCCACCAGTGATTTTCTCGGGGCCCAGGGAGATACGCAGTATTTT. It yields the protein CATSDFLGAQGDTQYF.

This clonotype came up many times. The gene calls are TRBV6-6 and TRBJ1-2; TRBD1 aligns across 8 bases. The CDR3 spans 15 residues. Germline assignment: CDR1 MNHNY and CDR2 SVGAGI (reference sequence). With 7 bases clipped from V and 2 bases from J, the junction kept 9 bases outside the gene matches. This CDR3 is CASIIDRGGNYGYTF. The CDR3 DNA follows: TGTGCCAGCATCATCGACAGGGGCGGGAACTATGGCTACACCTTC.

This clonotype has a handful of counts. The V and J genes are TRBV7-3 and TRBJ1-5, with 8 bases matching TRBD1. Germline-derived CDR1 and CDR2 are SGHTA and FQGTGA. The V segment lost 3 bases and the J segment 7 bases; nucleotides outside the gene matches: 5. This CDR3 spans 14 amino acids. The CDR3 here is CASSFPGGWQPQHF. The CDR3 nucleotides are TGTGCCAGCAGCTTCCCAGGGGGCTGGCAGCCCCAGCATTTT.

This clonotype has a count of ten or more. The rearrangement links TRBV20-1 to TRBJ1-5; D uncertain. Trimming took 2 bases from V and 6 from J, leaving 17 bases between them. The CDR3 totals 15 residues. Germline V lookup: CDR1 DFQATT, CDR2 SNEGSKA (reference sequence). The CDR3: CSARLGFTPFQPQHF. As DNA, the CDR3 is TGCAGTGCTAGACTGGGTTTCACCCCTTTTCAGCCCCAGCATTTT.

At least ten counts were recorded for this clonotype. V gene TRBV5-1 combines with J gene TRBJ2-3; TRBD2 might be the D (5 bases). Germline V gives CDR1 SGHRS, CDR2 YFSETQ. The CDR3 is made up of 15 amino acids. The V and J ends lost 0 bases and 6 bases respectively, with 14 bases between them. CDR3 in amino acids: CASSLEGVRADTQYF. The DNA for the CDR3 is TGCGCCAGCAGCTTGGAGGGAGTAAGAGCGGATACGCAGTATTTT.

The gene calls are TRBV7-2 and TRBJ2-1; D gene uncertain. The CDR3 covers 12 residues. Germline CDR1 reads SGHTA; CDR2 reads FQGNSA. The ends were cut back, 0 bases at V and 6 bases at J, with 3 bases in the middle. CDR3 bases: TGTGCCAGCAGCTTAGCGGTCAATGAGCAGTTCTTC. Amino acids: CASSLAVNEQFF.

This clonotype was seen repeatedly, ten times or more. The chain carries TRBV4-2 and TRBJ1-3; D gene unclear. The CDR3 runs to 18 residues. Germline V gene lookup returns CDR1 LGHNA and CDR2 YNFKEQ. The V and J ends lost 3 bases and 0 bases respectively, with 18 bases between them. The CDR3 loop reads CASSHQGWSPDSGNTIYF. The DNA for the CDR3 is TGTGCCAGCAGCCACCAAGGTTGGAGCCCAGACTCTGGAAACACCATATATTTT.

This clonotype was seen repeatedly, ten times or more. The rearrangement links TRBV20-1 to TRBJ2-2, with TRBD2 as a possible D gene (6 bases). The V gene lost 1 base and the J gene lost 9 bases, with 9 bases spanning the gap. Germline assignment: CDR1 DFQATT and CDR2 SNEGSKA (reference sequence). The CDR3 sequence is 12 residues long. This chain's CDR3 is CSARVGGRELFF. CDR3 nucleotide sequence: TGCAGTGCTAGAGTGGGAGGAAGGGAGCTGTTTTTT.

About this clonotype: A much larger clone differs from this one at a single base, so this may be a read error. V is TRBV7-2 and J is TRBJ2-2, with D maybe TRBD1 (6 bases). Trimming cost V 5 bases and J 7 bases, with 14 bases left between them. The CDR3 consists of 14 residues. From germline, CDR1 is SGHTA and CDR2 FQGNSA. The CDR3 DNA is TGTGCCAGCAGCCGGGACATGGTTAACGGGGAGCTGTTTTTT. It yields the protein CASSRDMVNGELFF. The variable domain in full, with the rest retrieved from reference TRBV7-2 and TRBJ2-2, is GAGVSQSPSNKVTEKGKDVELRCDPISGHTALYWYRQSLGQGLEFLIYFQGNSAPDKSGLPSDRFSAERTGGSVSTLTIQRTQQEDSAVYLCASSRDMVNGELFFGEGSRLTVL.

This clonotype has a count of ten or more. V usage is TRBV4-2 and J usage is TRBJ2-2, with 8 bases matching TRBD2. V was clipped by 4 bases and J by 3 bases; unmatched bases: 1. The CDR3 spans 14 residues. Germline-derived CDR1 and CDR2 are LGHNA and YNFKEQ. The CDR3 loop is CASSPGLDTGELFF. DNA for the CDR3: TGTGCCAGCAGCCCGGGACTAGACACCGGGGAGCTGTTTTTT.

The chain employs TRBV5-6 and TRBJ2-1; D is ambiguous. The CDR3 contains 12 residues. Germline V gene lookup returns CDR1 SGHDT and CDR2 YYEEEE. Trimming cost V 0 bases and J 8 bases, with 6 bases left between them. The CDR3 loop is CASSLGFDEQFF. CDR3 coding DNA: TGTGCCAGCAGCTTGGGTTTCGATGAGCAGTTCTTC.

This sequence joins TRBV4-2 and TRBJ2-7; D possibly corresponds to TRBD2 (6 bases). CDR3 length equals 17 residues. CDR1 is LGHNA, CDR2 YNFKEQ, per germline. V was trimmed by 6 bases and J by 2 bases, leaving 23 bases between them. The CDR3: CASRRAGYSAPTYEQYF. The CDR3 DNA reads as TGTGCCAGCAGGCGAGCGGGCTATTCAGCTCCCACCTACGAGCAGTACTTC.

V gene TRBV6-6 combines with J gene TRBJ2-3; a possible D gene is TRBD1 (5 bases). The germline V gene encodes CDR1 MNHNY and CDR2 SVGAGI (reference sequence). V was clipped by 5 bases and J by 10 bases, with 28 bases between them. The CDR3 consists of 17 residues. The DNA for the CDR3 is TGTGCCAGCAGTGCGTCCTCAGGGAAATTTTTTTTACGCTCGCAGTATTTT. Its protein is CASSASSGKFFLRSQYF.

The chain joins TRBV29-1 to TRBJ2-3; 12 nucleotides line up with TRBD2. The V gene's germline CDR1 is SQVTM and CDR2 ANQGSEA. Trimming cost V 6 bases and J 5 bases; bases outside gene matches: 9. CDR3 length: 15 residues. The CDR3 sequence: CSVDATSGRGDTQYF. The CDR3 DNA sequence: TGCAGCGTGGACGCGACTAGCGGGAGAGGAGATACGCAGTATTTT.

This clonotype showed up just a few times. The chain couples TRBV11-1 to TRBJ2-7; the match to TRBD2 covers 9 bases. The germline V gene encodes CDR1 SGHAT and CDR2 FQDESV (reference sequence). The CDR3 covers 15 residues. J lost 2 bases, V lost 1 base, and 3 bases had no gene match. The CDR3, as DNA: TGTGCCAGCAGCTTAGGCGGGACTAGCACCTACGAGCAGTACTTC. Residues: CASSLGGTSTYEQYF.

The rearrangement uses TRBV10-3 and TRBJ2-7; D might be TRBD2 (6 bases). CDR1 is ENHRY, CDR2 SYGVKD, per germline. The CDR3 consists of 15 residues. V shed 3 bases and J shed 2 bases, with 14 bases lying between them. DNA for the CDR3: TGTGCCATCAGTGAACGGGAGACTAGTACCTACGAGCAGTACTTC. The encoded protein is CAISERETSTYEQYF.

Only a few counts were recorded for this clonotype. The chain joins TRBV4-2 to TRBJ1-1; tentative D call: TRBD1 (6 bases). Trimming shortened V by 4 bases and J by 8 bases, and 14 bases separated the two germline ends. The length of the CDR3 is 13 residues. The germline V gene encodes CDR1 LGHNA and CDR2 YNFKEQ. For the CDR3, the DNA is TGTGCCAGCAGCCCCGTCGGCAGGGGCGAAGCTTTCTTT. This translates into CASSPVGRGEAFF.

This chain links TRBV7-2 with TRBJ2-1, with TRBD2 matching over 12 bases. V lost 1 base and J lost 2; bases outside the gene matches: 6. This CDR3 region has 18 residues. Germline assignment: CDR1 SGHTA and CDR2 FQGNSA. In DNA form, the CDR3 reads TGTGCCAGCAGCTTAGACCCTACTAGCGGGAGGCCCTACAATGAGCAGTTCTTC. This translates into CASSLDPTSGRPYNEQFF.